This T cell receptor (beta chain) was retrieved from a study of Ad26.COV2.S vaccination and SARS-CoV-2 variants. Described treatment: about 20 received Ad26.COV2.S at low or high dose, single or two shots; about 5 received placebo; per-sample allocation not given. Following the first vaccine or placebo injection, samples were taken on day 63. Produced via immunoSEQ multiplex PCR; TCRdb's table is partial and in-frame only. The sample includes about 500,000 clones, about 89% of them seen just once. CDR3 size: 14 residues. Germline V gives CDR1 SGDLS, CDR2 YYNGEE. V was clipped by 4 bases and J by 8 bases, with 18 bases between them.

This material consisted of peripheral blood, taken in a trial of Ad26.COV2.S vaccine versus placebo. This sequence originates from a person aged 18-65 years who received the Ad26.COV2.S COVID-19 vaccine or a placebo. The chain links TRBV9 to TRBJ1-1; D is undetermined. The CDR3 DNA reads TGTGCCAGCAGCTACTCTGACCGGGAGAAAGAAGCTTTCTTT. Protein sequence: CASSYSDREKEAFF.